The 20 T cell receptor beta chains below were found in one sample sequenced in a study of shared clonotypes between healthy human individuals. Produced via immunoSEQ multiplex PCR; TCRdb's table is partial and in-frame only. This sample has about 1.5 million clones, with roughly 98% found just once. Sequencing input: naive CD4+ T cells sorted from blood. Described subset: CD45RA+ positively selected. The origin of the receptors is a man in his thirties or forties in good health.

This sequence joins TRBV19 and TRBJ2-7, with TRBD2 matching over 10 bases. CDR3 size: 15 residues. CDR1 LNHDA and CDR2 SQIVND come from the germline V gene (reference sequence). V was clipped by 6 bases and J by 0 bases; unmatched bases: 5. For the CDR3, the DNA is TGTGCCAGTAGGCTGACTAGCGGGTCCTCCTACGAGCAGTACTTC. As protein: CASRLTSGSSYEQYF.

The chain links TRBV5-4 to TRBJ2-5; no clear D gene. The CDR3 extends over 15 amino acids. CDR1 is SGHNT, CDR2 YYREEE, per germline (reference sequence). The V end was cut by 0 bases, the J end by 3 bases, with 12 bases between. The CDR3, as DNA: TGTGCCAGCAGCTTGGGTCGGCGTTGGGAAGAGACCCAGTACTTC. It specifies CASSLGRRWEETQYF. The whole variable domain, remainder taken from reference TRBV5-4 and TRBJ2-5, is ETGVTQSPTHLIKTRGQQVTLRCSSQSGHNTVSWYQQALGQGPQFIFQYYREEENGRGNFPPRFSGLQFPNYSSELNVNALELDDSALYLCASSLGRRWEETQYFGPGTRLLVL.

CDR3: CASSTLLVTGTGELFF. The DNA for the CDR3 is TGTGCCAGTAGTACCTTACTAGTAACGGGCACCGGGGAGCTGTTTTTT. This sequence joins TRBV19 and TRBJ2-2, with D tentatively TRBD2 (5 bases). The germline gives CDR1 LNHDA, CDR2 SQIVND (reference sequence). The CDR3 runs to 16 residues. V lost 4 bases and J 4 bases, leaving 16 bases between the germline ends.

The chain carries TRBV10-1 and TRBJ1-1; D call uncertain. Germline V lookup: CDR1 WNHNN, CDR2 SYGVQD (reference sequence). Trimming cost V 3 bases and J 3 bases, with 17 bases left between them. The CDR3 is made up of 16 amino acids. The CDR3 loop is CASSEMAVMKDTEAFF. The CDR3 DNA follows: TGCGCCAGCAGTGAAATGGCGGTTATGAAGGACACTGAAGCTTTCTTT.

The genes are TRBV9 and TRBJ1-1, with a tentative D call TRBD1 (6 bases). CDR3 length: 15 amino acids. V lost 0 bases and J lost 5, with 14 bases in between. Germline V gene lookup returns CDR1 SGDLS and CDR2 YYNGEE. CDR3 coding DNA: TGTGCCAGCAGCGTAGGACACAGGGCCATAACTGAAGCTTTCTTT. Protein sequence: CASSVGHRAITEAFF.

Comments on this clone: Other DNA sequences in this specimen translate into the identical CDR3. V gene TRBV9 combines with J gene TRBJ2-7; tentatively, D is TRBD1 (6 bases). The V end was cut by 0 bases, the J end by 3 bases, with 10 bases between. From germline, CDR1 is SGDLS and CDR2 YYNGEE. CDR3 length equals 14 residues. The CDR3 here is CASSVASRGYEQYF. The CDR3 nucleotides are TGTGCCAGCAGCGTAGCGAGCAGGGGCTACGAGCAGTACTTC.

The chain is built from TRBV6-1 and TRBJ1-1; tentatively, D is TRBD1 (5 bases). This CDR3 is 14 amino acids long. Trimming left V 8 bases short and J 7 bases short, with 20 bases between. The germline gives CDR1 MNHNS, CDR2 SASEGT. The CDR3 region is CASRNRPAQVEAFF. The CDR3, as DNA: TGTGCCAGCCGCAACAGGCCGGCGCAAGTTGAAGCTTTCTTT.

The chain is built from TRBV19 and TRBJ2-1, with D perhaps TRBD2 (5 bases). The CDR3 is made up of 17 amino acids. Trimming cost V 6 bases and J 2 bases, with 20 bases left between them. Germline V gene lookup returns CDR1 LNHDA and CDR2 SQIVND (reference sequence). The CDR3 DNA sequence: TGTGCCAGTAGAGGATCCTCTGGCGGGCAAACCTACAATGAGCAGTTCTTC. It specifies CASRGSSGGQTYNEQFF.

The chain combines TRBV9 with TRBJ2-5; 11 nucleotides align to TRBD2. The V and J ends lost 3 bases and 0 bases, in that order; junction bases with no gene match: 4. The CDR3 totals 16 residues. Germline-derived CDR1 and CDR2 are SGDLS and YYNGEE. The CDR3: CASSATSGINQETQYF. For the CDR3, the DNA is TGTGCCAGCAGCGCGACTAGCGGGATTAACCAAGAGACCCAGTACTTC.

The rearrangement uses TRBV4-1 and TRBJ2-7, with unresolved D. There are 16 residues in the CDR3. Trimming removed 3 bases from V and 0 bases from J, with 15 bases in between. Germline V gene data show CDR1 as MGHRA and CDR2 as YSYEKL. CDR3 sequence reads: CASSQKESYASYEQYF. The CDR3 nucleotides are TGCGCCAGCAGCCAGAAGGAGTCCTACGCCTCCTACGAGCAGTACTTC.

The V gene is TRBV7-2, the J gene TRBJ2-7; D perhaps matches TRBD2 (5 bases). V was pared by 5 bases and J by 4 bases, with 12 bases between. Germline lookup yields CDR1 SGHTA and CDR2 FQGNSA. The CDR3 loop spans 13 amino acids. As DNA, the CDR3 is TGTGCCAGCAGCCCCAACCCGGGGTACGAGCAGTACTTC. Translated: CASSPNPGYEQYF.

The chain joins TRBV7-8 to TRBJ2-1; TRBD1 might be the D (7 bases). Germline loops: CDR1 SGHVS, CDR2 FQNEAQ. The CDR3 runs 17 residues. Trimming took off 4 bases at V and 0 bases at J, with 16 bases between the two ends. The CDR3 region is CASSSPRQGGSYNEQFF. The CDR3 nucleotides are TGTGCCAGCAGCTCGCCCCGACAGGGAGGCTCCTACAATGAGCAGTTCTTC. Variable domain in full (rest from reference TRBV7-8 and TRBJ2-1): GAGVSQSPRYKVAKRGQDVALRCDPISGHVSLFWYQQALGQGPEFLTYFQNEAQLDKSGLPSDRFFAERPEGSVSTLKIQRTQQEDSAVYLCASSSPRQGGSYNEQFFGPGTRLTVL.

This chain links TRBV7-9 with TRBJ2-5; D remains unclear. Deletions cut 2 bases from V and 0 bases from J, with 16 bases between. This CDR3 spans 17 amino acids. Germline CDR1 is SEHNR and CDR2 is FQNEAQ (reference sequence). CDR3 nucleotides: TGTGCCAGCAGCTTACCCCGGGTGGAAGGGTACCAAGAGACCCAGTACTTC. Residues: CASSLPRVEGYQETQYF.

The chain uses TRBV9 and TRBJ2-1; 11 positions agree with TRBD2. After removal of 3 bases from V and 4 bases from J, the junction contained 6 bases not matched to a gene. The CDR3 runs 16 residues. CDR1 is SGDLS and CDR2 is YYNGEE in the germline V gene. CDR3 protein: CASSGTGTSGYNEQFF. CDR3 sequence (DNA): TGTGCCAGCAGCGGGACCGGGACTAGCGGATACAATGAGCAGTTCTTC.

The chain recombines TRBV9 with TRBJ1-2; weak D call: TRBD1 (5 bases). Trimming left V 0 bases short and J 5 bases short, with 14 bases between. Per germline, CDR1 SGDLS and CDR2 YYNGEE. The CDR3 is 15 amino acids. The CDR3 loop reads CASSVGAGTLYGYTF. In DNA form, the CDR3 reads TGTGCCAGCAGCGTAGGGGCAGGGACCCTATATGGCTACACCTTC.

The gene calls are TRBV19 and TRBJ2-7; TRBD2 might be the D (6 bases). The CDR3 is 12 residues long. Germline CDR1 and CDR2: LNHDA and SQIVND (reference sequence). Deletions cut 10 bases from V and 1 base from J, with 11 bases between. The CDR3 bases are TGTGCCACCCTTAGCGGATCCTACGAGCAGTACTTC. Translated, it gives CATLSGSYEQYF.

The chain joins TRBV28 to TRBJ2-2, with 8 positions matching TRBD1. V gave up 5 bases and J gave up 7 bases; unmatched junction bases: 3. The length of the CDR3 is 13 residues. Germline CDR1 MDHEN, CDR2 SYDVKM. CDR3 protein: CASSGQGGGELFF. Here the CDR3 DNA reads TGTGCCAGCAGTGGACAGGGTGGCGGGGAGCTGTTTTTT.

The chain carries TRBV18 and TRBJ1-4; 8 bases are shared with TRBD1. V shed 0 bases and J 7 bases; nucleotides not matched to a gene: 4. Per the germline V gene, CDR1 is KGHSH and CDR2 is LQKENI. This CDR3 comprises 15 residues. The CDR3 bases are TGTGCCAGCTCACCACCGTCAGGGGGCGGTGAAAAACTGTTTTTT. This encodes CASSPPSGGGEKLFF.

V and J are TRBV5-1 and TRBJ2-1, with 10 bases matching TRBD2. Germline CDR1 reads SGHRS; CDR2 reads YFSETQ. The CDR3 length is 18 residues. Trimming cost V 2 bases and J 4 bases; bases outside gene matches: 12. The CDR3 region has the DNA TGCGCCAGCAGCTTCCTTACCGGGACTAGCGCTCCTTACAATGAGCAGTTCTTC. It is translated as CASSFLTGTSAPYNEQFF.

This sequence joins TRBV7-2 and TRBJ1-3; 8 bases are a match to TRBD1. The germline V gene has CDR1 SGHTA and CDR2 FQGNSA. The CDR3 has 15 residues. V gave up 2 bases and J gave up 7 bases; unmatched junction bases: 7. The CDR3 loop is CASSLLMPGGNTIYF. CDR3 bases: TGTGCCAGCAGCTTATTGATGCCAGGGGGCAACACCATATATTTT.